A single sample gave rise to the 21 T cell receptor beta chains below, sequenced in a study of control samples from healthy donors and cancer patients. The assay was immunoSEQ multiplex PCR, and TCRdb's table has in-frame clones only and misses some. The data show 130,000 or so clones, with about 90% seen just once and around 2.1% held by the top ten. Sequencing was performed on blood. The receptors were sampled from a woman between 50 and 59 years old in good health.

This chain links TRBV2 with TRBJ2-7, with TRBD2 matching over 8 bases. V shed 3 bases, J shed 3 bases, and the junction held 28 bases outside the gene matches. From germline, CDR1 is SNHLY and CDR2 FYNNEI. CDR3 length: 22 residues. The CDR3 is CASSDGVLKNYRERERYYEQYF. In nucleotides, the CDR3 is TGTGCCAGCAGTGACGGTGTTCTAAAGAATTATAGAGAGCGGGAGCGATACTACGAGCAGTACTTC.

As to this clone: Other DNA sequences of this sample code for an identical CDR3. This sequence joins TRBV5-6 and TRBJ1-4; unclear D gene. CDR1 is SGHDT and CDR2 is YYEEEE in the germline V gene. V was pared by 2 bases and J by 8 bases, with 10 bases between. This CDR3 spans 13 amino acids. CDR3 region: CASSLSLAEKLFF. The CDR3 coding sequence is TGTGCCAGCAGCTTATCTCTTGCGGAAAAACTGTTTTTT.

The CDR3 nucleotides read TGTGCCAGCAGCCAAGATGACGGGGCAAGCTCCTACGAGCAGTACTTC. This translates into CASSQDDGASSYEQYF. The rearrangement uses TRBV4-2 and TRBJ2-7; D tentatively fits TRBD1 or TRBD2 (5 bases each). Trimming took 0 bases from V and 0 from J, leaving 12 bases between them. Germline-derived CDR1 and CDR2 are LGHNA and YNFKEQ. The CDR3 has 16 residues.

For this clone: Additional DNA sequences in this sample encode the identical CDR3. The rearrangement links TRBV28 to TRBJ1-2; D may be TRBD1 (5 bases). There are 12 residues in the CDR3. V was pared by 4 bases and J by 2 bases, with 5 bases between. Germline CDR1 and CDR2: MDHEN and SYDVKM. CDR3: CASSSGNYGYTF. In DNA form, the CDR3 reads TGTGCCAGCAGTTCAGGGAACTATGGCTACACCTTC.

This clone was seen repeatedly, ten times or more. The chain's CDR3 is CASSLAGAGGQPQHF. CDR3 in DNA: TGTGCCAGCAGCTTAGCTGGGGCAGGGGGGCAGCCCCAGCATTTT. V is TRBV7-8 and J is TRBJ1-5; 7 positions match TRBD1. Trimming cost V 0 bases and J 7 bases; bases outside gene matches: 6. Germline CDR1 reads SGHVS; CDR2 reads FQNEAQ. CDR3 length: 15 amino acids.

The chain carries TRBV6-5 and TRBJ1-3; no clear D. Trimming pared 0 bases from V and 0 bases from J, leaving 6 bases between. Germline CDR1 and CDR2: MNHEY and SVGAGI. The CDR3 has 15 residues. CDR3 loop: CASSYSVSSGNTIYF. The CDR3 coding sequence is TGTGCCAGCAGTTACTCCGTCTCCTCTGGAAACACCATATATTTT.

The chain combines TRBV19 with TRBJ1-5, with D perhaps matching TRBD1 (5 bases). The CDR3 covers 18 residues. The germline gives CDR1 LNHDA, CDR2 SQIVND (reference sequence). Trimming took off 8 bases at V and 0 bases at J, with 23 bases between the two ends. Here the CDR3 DNA reads TGTGCCAGTCACCACTCGGGGGGAGCTTCCTATAGCAATCAGCCCCAGCATTTT. Protein sequence: CASHHSGGASYSNQPQHF.

The chain combines TRBV5-1 with TRBJ2-1; 8 bases line up with TRBD2. CDR1 is SGHRS and CDR2 is YFSETQ in the germline V gene. V shed 4 bases and J 12 bases; nucleotides not matched to a gene: 9. The CDR3 loop spans 13 amino acids. For the CDR3, the DNA is TGCGCCAGCAGCCCGTCCCCGACTAGCGTGCAGTTCTTC. It is translated as CASSPSPTSVQFF.

This chain uses TRBV15 with TRBJ1-2; 9 positions agree with TRBD1. This CDR3 is built from 15 residues. Germline CDR1 reads LNHNV; CDR2 reads YYDKDF (reference sequence). V dropped 3 bases and J dropped 5; count of bases not matched to a gene: 7. The chain's CDR3 is CATSSQQGASYGYTF. The CDR3 nucleotides are TGTGCCACCAGCAGCCAACAGGGGGCTTCTTATGGCTACACCTTC.

The chain carries TRBV10-3 and TRBJ2-3; 8 bases match TRBD2. Trimming removed 7 bases from V and 2 bases from J; junction bases left unmatched: 5. Germline V gene lookup returns CDR1 ENHRY and CDR2 SYGVKD. CDR3 size: 14 residues. CDR3 loop: CAINRRGDTDTQYF. The DNA for the CDR3 is TGTGCCATCAATAGGCGGGGGGACACAGATACGCAGTATTTT.

The chain has TRBV11-3 and TRBJ1-1; D is perhaps TRBD1 (6 bases). CDR1 is SGHNT and CDR2 is YENEEA in the germline V gene. V shed 2 bases and J shed 3 bases, with 10 bases lying between them. This CDR3 has 14 amino acids. CDR3 sequence (DNA): TGTGCCAGCAGCTTAAGAGGGGGATACACTGAAGCTTTCTTT. Translation: CASSLRGGYTEAFF. The variable domain in full, with the rest retrieved from reference TRBV11-3 and TRBJ1-1, is EAGVVQSPRYKIIEKKQPVAFWCNPISGHNTLYWYLQNLGQGPELLIRYENEEAVDDSQLPKDRFSAERLKGVDSTLKIQPAELGDSAVYLCASSLRGGYTEAFFGQGTRLTVV.

Ten or more counts support this clone. The chain couples TRBV27 to TRBJ2-2; D gene unclear. Germline loops: CDR1 MNHEY, CDR2 SMNVEV (reference sequence). The V end was cut by 6 bases, the J end by 6 bases, with 14 bases between. This CDR3 has 14 residues. The CDR3 loop reads CASRWGIVAGELFF. The DNA of the CDR3 is TGTGCCAGCAGGTGGGGTATCGTGGCCGGGGAGCTGTTTTTT.

The chain carries TRBV5-1 and TRBJ1-5; the match to TRBD1 covers 10 bases. The germline V gene encodes CDR1 SGHRS and CDR2 YFSETQ. Trimming at V came to 4 bases and at J to 5 bases, leaving 6 bases not matched to a gene. This CDR3 is built from 15 residues. CDR3 residues: CASSRGGQGHQPQHF. The CDR3 DNA reads as TGCGCCAGCAGCCGGGGGGGACAGGGGCATCAGCCCCAGCATTTT.

In regard to this clone: Distinct nucleotide sequences in the sample also encode this CDR3. The V and J genes are TRBV5-1 and TRBJ2-3; D gene unclear. Between the trimmed V and J ends, which lost 2 bases and 0 bases, there was a span of 7 bases. Looked up from germline, CDR1 is SGHRS and CDR2 is YFSETQ. This CDR3 is 14 amino acids long. The DNA for the CDR3 is TGCGCCAGCAGCTTAGGAGACAGCACAGATACGCAGTATTTT. It is translated as CASSLGDSTDTQYF.

This chain connects TRBV5-4 to TRBJ1-2, with 10 bases lining up with TRBD1. CDR1 SGHNT and CDR2 YYREEE come from the germline V gene (reference sequence). The trim removed 4 bases at V and 3 bases at J, leaving 21 bases unmatched. CDR3 length: 20 amino acids. The CDR3 nucleotides read TGTGCCAGCAGCAACCGGGACAGGGGCCTCCCCCCCCACTCCTACTATGGCTACACCTTC. Protein product: CASSNRDRGLPPHSYYGYTF.

This clone has just one count. The rearrangement uses TRBV18 and TRBJ1-1; D might be TRBD1 (5 bases). The V end was cut by 6 bases, the J end by 4 bases, with 12 bases between. Germline CDR1 and CDR2: KGHSH and LQKENI. The length of the CDR3 is 13 residues. CDR3 sequence (DNA): TGTGCCAGCTCCCTCGTGGGGGGCACTGAAGCTTTCTTT. Amino acid sequence: CASSLVGGTEAFF.

The J gene is TRBJ1-4, the V gene TRBV25-1; 7 bases align to TRBD1. Losses at the gene ends were 3 bases for V and 3 bases for J; bases not matched to a gene: 4. Germline CDR1 MGHDK, CDR2 SYGVNS. The CDR3 is 15 amino acids. The CDR3 DNA is TGTGCCAGCAGTGACCCCAGGGGGGCTAATGAAAAACTGTTTTTT. Amino acids: CASSDPRGANEKLFF.

Only one count was recorded for this clone. J is TRBJ1-1 and V is TRBV29-1; D call uncertain. This CDR3 is built from 12 residues. V was clipped by 4 bases and J by 3 bases, with 9 bases between them. Germline loops: CDR1 SQVTM, CDR2 ANQGSEA. The CDR3 sequence is CSVGSGYTEAFF. CDR3 coding DNA: TGCAGCGTTGGGTCCGGGTACACTGAAGCTTTCTTT.

The chain employs TRBV25-1 and TRBJ1-6, with 7 bases identical to TRBD1. The CDR3 consists of 14 residues. After removal of 11 bases from V and 7 bases from J, the junction contained 11 bases not matched to a gene. CDR1 is MGHDK, CDR2 SYGVNS, per germline. The CDR3 loop is CAVRGAGGNSPLHF. The CDR3 region has the DNA TGTGCCGTTAGAGGGGCAGGGGGGAATTCACCCCTCCACTTT.

There are a few counts of this clone. V usage is TRBV9 and J usage is TRBJ1-5; no definite D call. In germline, CDR1 is SGDLS, CDR2 YYNGEE. The length of the CDR3 is 14 residues. Trimming left V 4 bases short and J 3 bases short, with 11 bases between. The DNA for the CDR3 is TGTGCCAGCAGCCCGACGGTATCCAATCAGCCCCAGCATTTT. Protein product: CASSPTVSNQPQHF.

J is TRBJ1-1 and V is TRBV24-1; 8 bases fit TRBD1. Germline V gene sequence: CDR1 KGHDR, CDR2 SFDVKD. V lost 4 bases, J lost 11 bases, and 14 bases stayed unmatched. CDR3 length: 15 amino acids. CDR3 nucleotide sequence: TGTGCCACCAGTGAGCGACCCCAGGGGGCCCTCGATGCTTTCTTT. It encodes CATSERPQGALDAFF.